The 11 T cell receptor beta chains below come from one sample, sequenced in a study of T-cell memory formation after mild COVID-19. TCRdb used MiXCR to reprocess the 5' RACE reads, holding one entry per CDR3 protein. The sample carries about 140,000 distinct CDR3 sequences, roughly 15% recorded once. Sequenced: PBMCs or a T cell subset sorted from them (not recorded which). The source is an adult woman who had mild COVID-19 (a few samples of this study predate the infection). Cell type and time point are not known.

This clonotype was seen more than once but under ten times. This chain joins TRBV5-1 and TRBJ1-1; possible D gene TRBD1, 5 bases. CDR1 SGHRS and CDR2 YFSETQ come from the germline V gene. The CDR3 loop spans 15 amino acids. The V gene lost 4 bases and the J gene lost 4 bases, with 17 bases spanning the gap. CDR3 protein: CASSTRTGGVTEAFF. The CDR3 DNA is TGCGCCAGCAGCACACGGACGGGAGGGGTCACTGAAGCTTTCTTT. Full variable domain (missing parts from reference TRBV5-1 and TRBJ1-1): KAGVTQTPRYLIKTRGQQVTLSCSPISGHRSVSWYQQTPGQGLQFLFEYFSETQRNKGNFPGRFSGRQFSNSRSEMNVSTLELGDSALYLCASSTRTGGVTEAFFGQGTRLTVV.

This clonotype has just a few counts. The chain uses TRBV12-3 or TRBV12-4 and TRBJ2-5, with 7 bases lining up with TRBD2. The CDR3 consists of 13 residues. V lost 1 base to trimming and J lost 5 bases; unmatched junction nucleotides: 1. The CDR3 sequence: CASSLEGGETQYF. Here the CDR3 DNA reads TGTGCCAGCAGTTTAGAGGGAGGGGAGACCCAGTACTTC.

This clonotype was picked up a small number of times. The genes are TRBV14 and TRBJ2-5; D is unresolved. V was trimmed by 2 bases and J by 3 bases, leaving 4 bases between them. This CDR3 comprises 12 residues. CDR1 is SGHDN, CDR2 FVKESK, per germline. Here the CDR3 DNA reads TGTGCCAGCAGCCAATATGAAGAGACCCAGTACTTC. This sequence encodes CASSQYEETQYF.

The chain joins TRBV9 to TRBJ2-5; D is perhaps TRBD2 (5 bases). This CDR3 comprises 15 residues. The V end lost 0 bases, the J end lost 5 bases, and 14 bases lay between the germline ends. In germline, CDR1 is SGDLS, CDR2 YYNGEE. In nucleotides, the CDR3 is TGTGCCAGCAGCGTAGGAGGGAGACCTGAGGAGACCCAGTACTTC. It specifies CASSVGGRPEETQYF.

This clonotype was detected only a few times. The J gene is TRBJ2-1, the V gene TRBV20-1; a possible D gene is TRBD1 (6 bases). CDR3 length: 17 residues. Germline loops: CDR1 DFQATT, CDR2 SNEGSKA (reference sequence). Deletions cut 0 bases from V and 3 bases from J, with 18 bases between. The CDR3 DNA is TGCAGTGCTAGAGATTTCGGGTTTCGGGGACACTACAATGAGCAGTTCTTC. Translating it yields CSARDFGFRGHYNEQFF.

For the CDR3, the DNA is TGCGCCAGCAGCCAAGGAATATCGGTGGTTTTAAGCGATGAGCAGTTCTTC. It specifies CASSQGISVVLSDEQFF. The chain couples TRBV4-1 to TRBJ2-1, with D hard to call. Germline V gene lookup returns CDR1 MGHRA and CDR2 YSYEKL. The CDR3 runs 17 residues. Deletions cut 1 base from V and 8 bases from J, with 21 bases between.

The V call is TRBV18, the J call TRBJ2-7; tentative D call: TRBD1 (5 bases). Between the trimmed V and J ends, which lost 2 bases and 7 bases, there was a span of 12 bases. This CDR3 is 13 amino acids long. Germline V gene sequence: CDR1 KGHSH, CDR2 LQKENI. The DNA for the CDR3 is TGTGCCAGCTCACCAGAAGGGGTCGGGGAGCAGTACTTC. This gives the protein CASSPEGVGEQYF.

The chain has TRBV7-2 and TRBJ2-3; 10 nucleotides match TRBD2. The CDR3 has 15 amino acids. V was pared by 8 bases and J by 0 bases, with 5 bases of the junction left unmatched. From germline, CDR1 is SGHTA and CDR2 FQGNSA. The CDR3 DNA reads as TGTGCCAGCGGACTAGCGGTAACTAGCACAGATACGCAGTATTTT. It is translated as CASGLAVTSTDTQYF.

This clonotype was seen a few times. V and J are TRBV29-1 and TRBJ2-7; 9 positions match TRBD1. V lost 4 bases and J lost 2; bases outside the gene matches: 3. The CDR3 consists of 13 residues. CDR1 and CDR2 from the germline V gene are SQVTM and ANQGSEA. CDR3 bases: TGCAGCGTTGGTAGGACAGGGGCCTACGAGCAGTACTTC. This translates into CSVGRTGAYEQYF.

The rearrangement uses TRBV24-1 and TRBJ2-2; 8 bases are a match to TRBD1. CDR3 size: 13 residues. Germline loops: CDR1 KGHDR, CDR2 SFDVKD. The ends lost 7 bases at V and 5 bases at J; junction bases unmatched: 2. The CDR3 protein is CATRTGETGELFF. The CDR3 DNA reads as TGTGCCACCAGGACAGGGGAGACCGGGGAGCTGTTTTTT.

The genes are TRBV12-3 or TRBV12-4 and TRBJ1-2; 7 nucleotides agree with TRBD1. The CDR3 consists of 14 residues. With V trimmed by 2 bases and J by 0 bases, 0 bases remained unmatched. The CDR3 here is CASSLQGANYGYTF. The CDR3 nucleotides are TGTGCCAGCAGTTTACAGGGGGCTAACTATGGCTACACCTTC.